The clone carrying this TCR beta chain was seen only a few times. This sample was taken from a study of T cells in Graves' hyperthyroidism and ophthalmopathy. Study background: Initial diagnosis, before any treatment, was when peripheral blood was collected.

Amplification of TCR beta CDR3 regions was performed using RNA transcripts as template. The HTBI primer set drove a first-round RT-PCR of the TCR CDR3. MiXCR was run by TCRdb on the multiplex PCR reads, yielding one entry per CDR3 protein. Of around 450,000 distinct CDR3 sequences listed, 12% to 15% were seen once; the top ten hold less than 6.5%. Looked up from germline, CDR1 is SGHRS and CDR2 is YFSETQ. V trimming: 4 bases; J trimming: 6 bases; junction bases outside the gene matches: 10. The CDR3 loop spans 17 amino acids. Among the patients, aged 18 to 65, hyperthyroidism was newly diagnosed and had lasted under 2 months. Fresh peripheral blood, roughly 10 ml, was the source of the PBMCs.

V is TRBV5-1 and J is TRBJ2-2, with 12 bases that match TRBD2. Material: blood. The sequence was obtained from a woman aged 18-29 years with Graves' hyperthyroidism. The CDR3 is CASSPGTSGPRAGELFF. For the CDR3, the DNA is TGCGCCAGCAGCCCCGGGACTAGCGGGCCCAGGGCCGGGGAGCTGTTTTTT.